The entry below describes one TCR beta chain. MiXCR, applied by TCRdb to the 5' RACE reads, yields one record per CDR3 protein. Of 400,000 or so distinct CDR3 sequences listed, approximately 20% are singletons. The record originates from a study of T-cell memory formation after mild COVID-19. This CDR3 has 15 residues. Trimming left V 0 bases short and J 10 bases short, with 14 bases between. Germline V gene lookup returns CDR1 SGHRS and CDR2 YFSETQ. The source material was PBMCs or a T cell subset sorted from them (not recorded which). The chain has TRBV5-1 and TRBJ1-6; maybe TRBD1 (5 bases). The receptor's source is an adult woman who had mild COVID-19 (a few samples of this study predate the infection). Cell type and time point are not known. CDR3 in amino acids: CASSLAGQGESPLHF. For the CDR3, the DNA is TGCGCCAGCAGCTTGGCCGGGCAGGGCGAATCACCCCTCCACTTT.